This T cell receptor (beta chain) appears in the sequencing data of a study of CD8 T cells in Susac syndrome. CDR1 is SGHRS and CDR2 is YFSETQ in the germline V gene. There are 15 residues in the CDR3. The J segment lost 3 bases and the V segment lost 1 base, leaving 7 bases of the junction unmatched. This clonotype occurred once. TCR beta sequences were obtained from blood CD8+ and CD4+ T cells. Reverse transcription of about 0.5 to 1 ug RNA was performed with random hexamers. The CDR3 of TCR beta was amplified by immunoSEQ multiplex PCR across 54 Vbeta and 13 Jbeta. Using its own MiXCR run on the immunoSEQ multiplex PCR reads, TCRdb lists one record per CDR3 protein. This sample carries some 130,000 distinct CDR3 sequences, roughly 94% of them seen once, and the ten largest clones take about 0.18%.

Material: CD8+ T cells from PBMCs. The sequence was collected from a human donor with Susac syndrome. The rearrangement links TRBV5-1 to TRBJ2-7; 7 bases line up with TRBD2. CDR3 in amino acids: CASSLLAAKHYEQYF. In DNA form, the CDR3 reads TGCGCCAGCAGCTTGCTAGCGGCTAAACACTACGAGCAGTACTTC.